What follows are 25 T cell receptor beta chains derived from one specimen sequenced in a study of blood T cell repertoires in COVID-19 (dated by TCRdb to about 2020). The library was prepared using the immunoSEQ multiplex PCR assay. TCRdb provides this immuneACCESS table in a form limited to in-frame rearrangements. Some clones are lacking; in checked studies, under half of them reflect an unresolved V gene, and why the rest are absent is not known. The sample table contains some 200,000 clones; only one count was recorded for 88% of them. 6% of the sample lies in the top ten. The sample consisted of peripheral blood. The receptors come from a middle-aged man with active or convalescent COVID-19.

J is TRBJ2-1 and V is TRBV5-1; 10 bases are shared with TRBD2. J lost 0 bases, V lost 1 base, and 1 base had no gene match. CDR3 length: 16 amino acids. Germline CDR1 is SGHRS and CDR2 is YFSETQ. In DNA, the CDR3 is TGCGCCAGCAGCTTGACTAGCGGGAACTCCTACAATGAGCAGTTCTTC. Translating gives CASSLTSGNSYNEQFF. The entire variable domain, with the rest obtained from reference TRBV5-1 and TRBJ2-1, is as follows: KAGVTQTPRYLIKTRGQQVTLSCSPISGHRSVSWYQQTPGQGLQFLFEYFSETQRNKGNFPGRFSGRQFSNSRSEMNVSTLELGDSALYLCASSLTSGNSYNEQFFGPGTRLTVL.

CDR3 bases: TGTGCCAGTAGTAAAAGACAGGGAGAGGGGGGCTACACCTTC. As protein: CASSKRQGEGGYTF. This sequence joins TRBV19 and TRBJ1-2, with TRBD1 matching over 7 bases. The CDR3 extends over 14 amino acids. From germline, CDR1 is LNHDA and CDR2 SQIVND (reference sequence). Losses at the gene ends were 4 bases for V and 8 bases for J; bases not matched to a gene: 10.

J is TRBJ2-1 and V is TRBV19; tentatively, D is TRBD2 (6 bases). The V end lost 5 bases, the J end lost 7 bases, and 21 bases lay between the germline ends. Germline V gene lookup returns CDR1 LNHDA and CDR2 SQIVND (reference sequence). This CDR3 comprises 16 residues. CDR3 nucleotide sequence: TGTGCCAGTAGTCCTTACACGGGGGTAGGGAAAAATGAGCAGTTCTTC. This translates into CASSPYTGVGKNEQFF.

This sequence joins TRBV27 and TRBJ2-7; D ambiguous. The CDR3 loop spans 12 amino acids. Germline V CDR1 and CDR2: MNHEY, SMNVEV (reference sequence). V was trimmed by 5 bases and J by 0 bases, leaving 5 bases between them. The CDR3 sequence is CASSLISYEQYF. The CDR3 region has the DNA TGTGCCAGCAGTCTAATCTCCTACGAGCAGTACTTC.

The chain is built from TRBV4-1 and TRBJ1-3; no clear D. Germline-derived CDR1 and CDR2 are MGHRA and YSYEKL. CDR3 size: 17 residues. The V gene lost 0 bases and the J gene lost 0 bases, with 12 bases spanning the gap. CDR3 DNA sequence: TGCGCCAGCAGCCAAGATGCGCCGCCCTCCTCTGGAAACACCATATATTTT. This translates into CASSQDAPPSSGNTIYF.

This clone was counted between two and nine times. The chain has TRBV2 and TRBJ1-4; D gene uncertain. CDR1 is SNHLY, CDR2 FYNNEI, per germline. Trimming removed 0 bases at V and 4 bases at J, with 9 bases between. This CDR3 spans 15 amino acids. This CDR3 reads CASSEAEGNNEKLFF. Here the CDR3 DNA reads TGTGCCAGCAGTGAAGCGGAGGGTAATAATGAAAAACTGTTTTTT. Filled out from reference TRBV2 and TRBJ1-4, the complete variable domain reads EPEVTQTPSHQVTQMGQEVILRCVPISNHLYFYWYRQILGQKVEFLVSFYNNEISEKSEIFDDQFSVERPDGSNFTLKIRSTKLEDSAMYFCASSEAEGNNEKLFFGSGTQLSVL.

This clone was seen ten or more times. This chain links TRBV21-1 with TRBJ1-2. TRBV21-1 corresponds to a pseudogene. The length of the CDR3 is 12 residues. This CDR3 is CASTSEGYGYTF. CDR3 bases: TGTGCCAGCACCAGCGAAGGCTATGGCTACACCTTC.

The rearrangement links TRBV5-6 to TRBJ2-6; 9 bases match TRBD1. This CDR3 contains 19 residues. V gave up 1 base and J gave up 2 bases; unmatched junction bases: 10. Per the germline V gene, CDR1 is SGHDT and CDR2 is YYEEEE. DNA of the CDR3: TGTGCCAGCAGCTTGATTACAGGGGGCGTATCAACTGGGGCCAACGTCCTGACTTTC. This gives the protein CASSLITGGVSTGANVLTF.

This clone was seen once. CDR3 sequence: CATSPAPGTGPYEQYF. The CDR3 DNA follows: TGTGCCACCAGCCCCGCGCCGGGGACAGGGCCCTACGAGCAGTACTTC. The chain joins TRBV24-1 to TRBJ2-7; 9 bases map to TRBD1. V dropped 7 bases and J dropped 2; count of bases not matched to a gene: 11. The CDR3 consists of 16 residues. The V gene's germline CDR1 is KGHDR and CDR2 SFDVKD.

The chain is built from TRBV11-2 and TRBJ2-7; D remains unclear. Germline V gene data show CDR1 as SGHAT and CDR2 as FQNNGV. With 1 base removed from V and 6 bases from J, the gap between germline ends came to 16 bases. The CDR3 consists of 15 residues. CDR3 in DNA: TGTGCCAGCAGCTTAGGGCTAGGAGTGACCTCCGAGCAGTACTTC. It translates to CASSLGLGVTSEQYF.

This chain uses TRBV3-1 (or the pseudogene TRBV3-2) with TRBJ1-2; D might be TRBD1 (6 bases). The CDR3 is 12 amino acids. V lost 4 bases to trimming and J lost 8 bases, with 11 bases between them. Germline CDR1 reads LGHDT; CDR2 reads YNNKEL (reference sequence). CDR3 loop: CASSRTGQGYTF. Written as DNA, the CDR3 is TGTGCCAGCAGCCGAACAGGACAGGGCTACACCTTC.

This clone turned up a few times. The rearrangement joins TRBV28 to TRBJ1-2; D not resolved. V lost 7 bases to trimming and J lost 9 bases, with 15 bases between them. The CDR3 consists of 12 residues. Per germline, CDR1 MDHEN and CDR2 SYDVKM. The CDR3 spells CASTMGRESYTF. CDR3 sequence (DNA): TGTGCCAGCACCATGGGTAGGGAGAGCTACACCTTC.

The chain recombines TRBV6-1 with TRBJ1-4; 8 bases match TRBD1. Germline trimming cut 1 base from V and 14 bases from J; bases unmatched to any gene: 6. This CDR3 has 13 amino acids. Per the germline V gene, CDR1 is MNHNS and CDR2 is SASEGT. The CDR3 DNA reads TGTGCCAGCAGTGAAGGGACAGGGCTTTGGCTGTTTTTT. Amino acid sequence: CASSEGTGLWLFF.

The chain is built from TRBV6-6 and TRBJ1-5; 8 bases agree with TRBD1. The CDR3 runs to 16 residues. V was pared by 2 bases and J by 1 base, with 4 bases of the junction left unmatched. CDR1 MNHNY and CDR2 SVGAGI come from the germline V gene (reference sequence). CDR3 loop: CASSYRDRRSNQPQHF. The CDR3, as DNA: TGTGCCAGCAGTTACAGGGACAGGCGGAGCAATCAGCCCCAGCATTTT.

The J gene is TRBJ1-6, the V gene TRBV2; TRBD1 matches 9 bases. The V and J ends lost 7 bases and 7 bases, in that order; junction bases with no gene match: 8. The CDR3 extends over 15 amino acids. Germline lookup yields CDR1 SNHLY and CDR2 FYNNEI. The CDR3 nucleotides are TGTGCCAGCACTCCCAGGACAGGGGTGAATTCACCCCTCCACTTT. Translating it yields CASTPRTGVNSPLHF.

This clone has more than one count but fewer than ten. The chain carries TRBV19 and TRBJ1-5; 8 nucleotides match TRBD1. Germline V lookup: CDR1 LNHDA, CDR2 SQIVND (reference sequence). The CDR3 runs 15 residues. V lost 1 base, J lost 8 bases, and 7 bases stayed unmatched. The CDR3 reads CASSIVSGGEEPQHF. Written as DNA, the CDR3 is TGTGCCAGTAGTATAGTGTCAGGGGGCGAAGAGCCCCAGCATTTT.

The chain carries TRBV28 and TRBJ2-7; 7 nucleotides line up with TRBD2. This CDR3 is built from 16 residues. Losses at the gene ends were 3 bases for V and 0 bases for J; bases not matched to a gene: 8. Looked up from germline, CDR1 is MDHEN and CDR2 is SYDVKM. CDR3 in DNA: TGTGCCAGCAGTTTCCCCTTTGGCGGGAGCTCCTACGAGCAGTACTTC. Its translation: CASSFPFGGSSYEQYF.

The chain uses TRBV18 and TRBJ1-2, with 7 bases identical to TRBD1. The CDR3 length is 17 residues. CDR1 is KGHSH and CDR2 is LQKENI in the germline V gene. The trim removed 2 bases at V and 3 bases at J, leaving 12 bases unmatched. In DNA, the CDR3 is TGTGCCAGCTCACCATCTCCGAACAGGGGTCCTGACTATGGCTACACCTTC. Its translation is CASSPSPNRGPDYGYTF. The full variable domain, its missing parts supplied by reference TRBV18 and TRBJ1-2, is NAGVMQNPRHLVRRRGQEARLRCSPMKGHSHVYWYRQLPEEGLKFMVYLQKENIIDESGMPKERFSAEFPKEGPSILRIQQVVRGDSAAYFCASSPSPNRGPDYGYTFGSGTRLTVV.

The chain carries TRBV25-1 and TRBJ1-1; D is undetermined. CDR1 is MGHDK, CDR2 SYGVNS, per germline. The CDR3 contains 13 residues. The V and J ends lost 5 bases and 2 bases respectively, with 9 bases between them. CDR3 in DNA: TGTGCCAGCAGTCTTAATCCCAACACTGAAGCTTTCTTT. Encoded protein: CASSLNPNTEAFF.

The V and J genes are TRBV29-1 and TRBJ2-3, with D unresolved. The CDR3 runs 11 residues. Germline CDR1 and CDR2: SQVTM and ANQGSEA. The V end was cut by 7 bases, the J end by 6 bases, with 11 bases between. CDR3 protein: CSALNYDTQYF. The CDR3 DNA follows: TGCAGCGCCCTTAACTACGATACGCAGTATTTT.

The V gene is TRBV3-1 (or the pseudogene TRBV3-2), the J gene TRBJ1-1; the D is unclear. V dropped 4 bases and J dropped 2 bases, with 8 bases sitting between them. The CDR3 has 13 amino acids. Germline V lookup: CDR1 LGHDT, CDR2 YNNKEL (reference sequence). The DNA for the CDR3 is TGTGCCAGCAGCCGCCGGGATAACACTGAAGCTTTCTTT. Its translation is CASSRRDNTEAFF.

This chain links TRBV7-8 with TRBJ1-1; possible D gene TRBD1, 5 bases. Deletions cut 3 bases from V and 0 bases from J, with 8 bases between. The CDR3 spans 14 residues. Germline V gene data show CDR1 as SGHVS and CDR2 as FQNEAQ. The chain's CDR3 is CASSFTGMNTEAFF. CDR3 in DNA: TGTGCCAGCAGCTTCACAGGCATGAACACTGAAGCTTTCTTT.

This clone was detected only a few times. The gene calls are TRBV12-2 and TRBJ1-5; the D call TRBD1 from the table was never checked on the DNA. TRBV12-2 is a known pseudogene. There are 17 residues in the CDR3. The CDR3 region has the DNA TGTGCAAGTCGCACCGAGGGGACAAGAGACGGCAATCAGCCCCAGCATTTT. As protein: CASRTEGTRDGNQPQHF.

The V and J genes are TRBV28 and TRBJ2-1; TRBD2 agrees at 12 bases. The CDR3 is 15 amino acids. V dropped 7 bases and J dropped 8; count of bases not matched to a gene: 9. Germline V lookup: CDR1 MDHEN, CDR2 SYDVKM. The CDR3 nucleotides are TGTGCCAGCAAGGATGGGACTAGCGGGTATCATGAGCAGTTCTTC. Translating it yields CASKDGTSGYHEQFF.

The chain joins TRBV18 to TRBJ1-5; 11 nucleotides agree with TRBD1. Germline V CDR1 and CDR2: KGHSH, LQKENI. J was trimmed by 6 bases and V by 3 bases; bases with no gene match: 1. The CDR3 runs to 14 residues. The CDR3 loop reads CASSPGQGGQPQHF. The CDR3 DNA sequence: TGTGCCAGCTCACCGGGACAGGGGGGTCAGCCCCAGCATTTT.